A single sample is the source of the 27 T cell receptor beta chains below, sequenced in a study of blood T cell repertoires in COVID-19. Sequencing was performed with immunoSEQ multiplex PCR; in TCRdb, only in-frame clones are kept and a portion is missing. The sample includes 250,000 to 400,000 clones, approximately 87% of them seen just once. Sequenced: peripheral blood. These receptor sequences come from a woman aged 30 to 39 with COVID-19, enrolled during active disease.

The V and J genes are TRBV6-5 and TRBJ1-5; D ambiguous. The CDR3 consists of 12 residues. With 10 bases removed from V and 4 bases from J, the gap between germline ends came to 11 bases. The germline CDR1 and CDR2 sequences are MNHEY and SVGAGI. CDR3 in DNA: TGTGCCATCCGGGAAGGTAATCAGCCCCAGCATTTT. It is translated as CAIREGNQPQHF.

The genes are TRBV19 and TRBJ2-6, with 12 bases that match TRBD1. The CDR3 totals 19 residues. The germline gives CDR1 LNHDA, CDR2 SQIVND (reference sequence). After removal of 4 bases from V and 4 bases from J, the junction contained 11 bases not matched to a gene. CDR3 in amino acids: CASSTSPTGQGAGANVLTF. The CDR3 DNA follows: TGTGCCAGTAGTACCTCCCCCACGGGACAGGGGGCCGGGGCCAACGTCCTGACTTTC.

The chain has TRBV6-5 and TRBJ2-1, with a weak D call TRBD2 (6 bases). Looked up from germline, CDR1 is MNHEY and CDR2 is SVGAGI. V was clipped by 4 bases and J by 4 bases, with 8 bases between them. This CDR3 spans 13 amino acids. The CDR3 region is CASSLGLYNEQFF. The CDR3 nucleotides read TGTGCCAGCAGTTTAGGACTATACAATGAGCAGTTCTTC.

The chain is built from TRBV3-1 (or the pseudogene TRBV3-2) and TRBJ2-1; D possibly corresponds to TRBD2 (6 bases). V shed 1 base and J shed 4 bases, with 14 bases lying between them. Per the germline V gene, CDR1 is LGHDT and CDR2 is YNNKEL (reference sequence). The CDR3 covers 16 residues. CDR3 loop: CASSQGGGNTYNEQFF. The CDR3, as DNA: TGTGCCAGCAGCCAAGGTGGCGGGAACACTTACAATGAGCAGTTCTTC.

The chain employs TRBV7-9 and TRBJ2-4; 12 bases are a match to TRBD1. CDR3 length equals 18 residues. The germline V gene encodes CDR1 SEHNR and CDR2 FQNEAQ (reference sequence). Germline trimming cut 1 base from V and 1 base from J; bases unmatched to any gene: 5. CDR3 DNA: TGTGCCAGCAGCTTAGAGGGACAGGGGGCGGGTGCCAAAAACATTCAGTACTTC. Translating gives CASSLEGQGAGAKNIQYF. Full variable domain (remainder filled in from reference TRBV7-9 and TRBJ2-4): DTGVSQNPRHKITKRGQNVTFRCDPISEHNRLYWYRQTLGQGPEFLTYFQNEAQLEKSRLLSDRFSAERPKGSFSTLEIQRTEQGDSAMYLCASSLEGQGAGAKNIQYFGAGTRLSVL.

This chain connects TRBV7-2 to TRBJ2-5; 8 bases fit TRBD2. Trimming took 3 bases from V and 2 from J; bases not matched to a gene: 14. The CDR3 consists of 18 residues. In germline, CDR1 is SGHTA, CDR2 FQGNSA. CDR3 in DNA: TGTGCCAGCAGCTTTCGAGCGCGGGGGGCAGGGGTGCAAGAGACCCAGTACTTC. The encoded protein is CASSFRARGAGVQETQYF.

The V gene is TRBV2, the J gene TRBJ2-3; D unclear. Germline CDR1 is SNHLY and CDR2 is FYNNEI. V shed 7 bases and J shed 0 bases, with 5 bases lying between them. The CDR3 totals 12 residues. Written as DNA, the CDR3 is TGTGCCAGCACCCTAAGCACAGATACGCAGTATTTT. Translated: CASTLSTDTQYF. The whole variable domain, remainder taken from reference TRBV2 and TRBJ2-3, is EPEVTQTPSHQVTQMGQEVILRCVPISNHLYFYWYRQILGQKVEFLVSFYNNEISEKSEIFDDQFSVERPDGSNFTLKIRSTKLEDSAMYFCASTLSTDTQYFGPGTRLTVL.

The chain carries TRBV4-2 and TRBJ1-4, with 9 bases fitting TRBD1. Trimming cost V 1 base and J 7 bases; bases outside gene matches: 4. The CDR3 length is 15 residues. CDR1 and CDR2 from the germline V gene are LGHNA and YNFKEQ. CDR3 nucleotide sequence: TGTGCCAGCAGCCAAGGGGGACAGGGAGGTGAAAAACTGTTTTTT. The encoded protein is CASSQGGQGGEKLFF.

This chain uses TRBV5-1 with TRBJ2-3; D gene uncertain. There are 14 residues in the CDR3. Trimming took off 0 bases at V and 2 bases at J, with 7 bases between the two ends. The V gene's germline CDR1 is SGHRS and CDR2 YFSETQ. This CDR3 reads CASSLAADTDTQYF. CDR3 nucleotides: TGCGCCAGCAGCTTGGCGGCGGACACAGATACGCAGTATTTT.

The chain has TRBV6-6 and TRBJ2-7; weak D call: TRBD1 (5 bases). Per germline, CDR1 MNHNY and CDR2 SVGAGI (reference sequence). This CDR3 comprises 13 residues. Trimming left V 3 bases short and J 4 bases short, with 10 bases between. CDR3: CASSYKGSYEQYF. CDR3 coding DNA: TGTGCCAGCAGTTATAAGGGGTCATACGAGCAGTACTTC.

This chain connects TRBV18 to TRBJ1-5; possible D gene TRBD1, 5 bases. The CDR3 is 13 residues long. Deletions cut 3 bases from V and 6 bases from J, with 9 bases between. The germline gives CDR1 KGHSH, CDR2 LQKENI. Here the CDR3 reads CASSPQGSQPQHF. The CDR3 nucleotides are TGTGCCAGCTCACCTCAGGGCAGTCAGCCCCAGCATTTT.

The chain joins TRBV7-4 to TRBJ2-5; 14 nucleotides line up with TRBD2. After removal of 5 bases from V and 3 bases from J, the junction contained 8 bases not matched to a gene. The CDR3 has 17 amino acids. Per the germline V gene, CDR1 is SGHVT and CDR2 is SQSDAQ. The CDR3 DNA follows: TGTGCCAGCAGCGCCTGGACTAGCGGGAGGACCAAAGAGACCCAGTACTTC. It specifies CASSAWTSGRTKETQYF.

The chain is built from TRBV6-5 and TRBJ1-6; 7 nucleotides line up with TRBD1. CDR3 size: 15 residues. After removal of 8 bases from V and 10 bases from J, the junction contained 14 bases not matched to a gene. Per germline, CDR1 MNHEY and CDR2 SVGAGI. This chain's CDR3 is CASEEGAKSGSPLHF. CDR3 DNA sequence: TGTGCCAGCGAGGAGGGGGCTAAGAGTGGATCACCCCTCCACTTT.

The chain uses TRBV7-3 and TRBJ2-3, with a possible D match to TRBD2 (6 bases). CDR1 and CDR2 (germline): SGHTA, FQGTGA. The CDR3 loop spans 17 amino acids. The V and J ends lost 3 bases and 6 bases respectively, with 22 bases between them. The CDR3 coding sequence is TGTGCCAGCAGCTTCCAACATTTTACGGGAGTTTGGGATACGCAGTATTTT. Translated: CASSFQHFTGVWDTQYF.

This clone was seen just once. CDR3 bases: TGTGCCAGCAGCCCATACGGGACACCCACTGAAGCTTTCTTT. Its translation is CASSPYGTPTEAFF. The rearrangement joins TRBV11-2 to TRBJ1-1; TRBD1 might be the D (6 bases). The CDR3 is 14 residues long. Trimming stripped 5 bases from V and 4 bases from J, with 14 bases between. In germline, CDR1 is SGHAT, CDR2 FQNNGV.

The V and J genes are TRBV5-6 and TRBJ2-7; 7 bases agree with TRBD1. The CDR3 is 14 residues long. V shed 3 bases, J shed 3 bases, and the junction held 6 bases outside the gene matches. The germline V gene has CDR1 SGHDT and CDR2 YYEEEE. The CDR3 reads CASSSGQAYYEQYF. The CDR3 DNA reads as TGTGCCAGCAGCTCCGGACAGGCTTACTACGAGCAGTACTTC.

Points on this clone: Other DNA sequences in the sample encode the same CDR3. This sequence joins TRBV5-1 and TRBJ1-1; D perhaps matches TRBD1 (5 bases). Germline CDR1 and CDR2: SGHRS and YFSETQ. Trimming cost V 4 bases and J 1 base, with 14 bases left between them. The CDR3 is 15 amino acids. CDR3 residues: CASSLEDGGNTEAFF. The CDR3 bases are TGCGCCAGCAGCCTGGAGGACGGGGGGAACACTGAAGCTTTCTTT.

This chain uses TRBV18 with TRBJ1-1; tentatively, D is TRBD1 (5 bases). From germline, CDR1 is KGHSH and CDR2 LQKENI. CDR3 size: 15 residues. Trimming pared 4 bases from V and 1 base from J, leaving 13 bases between. In DNA form, the CDR3 reads TGTGCCAGCTCACTGTCCGGGACTGAGAACACTGAAGCTTTCTTT. It encodes CASSLSGTENTEAFF.

This clone was observed once. The chain recombines TRBV5-1 with TRBJ1-2, with D possibly TRBD1 on 6 matching bases. The CDR3 is 15 amino acids. V was cut by 4 bases and J by 4 bases, with 17 bases left in between. Germline values: CDR1 SGHRS, CDR2 YFSETQ. The chain's CDR3 is CASSLRGESFYGYTF. In DNA form, the CDR3 reads TGCGCCAGCAGCCTCAGGGGCGAAAGTTTCTATGGCTACACCTTC.

The chain carries TRBV4-2 and TRBJ1-1; TRBD1 aligns across 11 bases. The V gene's germline CDR1 is LGHNA and CDR2 YNFKEQ. V gave up 0 bases and J gave up 4 bases; unmatched junction bases: 1. The CDR3 is 15 amino acids. The CDR3 region has the DNA TGTGCCAGCAGCCAAGATGGGACAGGGGGCACTGAAGCTTTCTTT. Translated: CASSQDGTGGTEAFF.

The chain is built from TRBV27 and TRBJ2-7, with 11 bases that match TRBD2. Germline CDR1 MNHEY, CDR2 SMNVEV (reference sequence). This CDR3 comprises 15 residues. With 2 bases clipped from V and 4 bases from J, the junction kept 4 bases outside the gene matches. CDR3 bases: TGTGCCAGCAGTTTACGTGCTAGCGGGAGGTACGAGCAGTACTTC. It yields the protein CASSLRASGRYEQYF.

The count of this clone is one. This sequence joins TRBV29-1 and TRBJ1-3; maybe TRBD1 (5 bases). The CDR3 loop spans 12 amino acids. CDR1 is SQVTM and CDR2 is ANQGSEA in the germline V gene. Trimming shortened V by 4 bases and J by 8 bases, and 12 bases separated the two germline ends. This CDR3 is CSVAAGGDTIYF. CDR3 bases: TGCAGCGTTGCGGCTGGGGGGGACACCATATATTTT.

The rearrangement uses TRBV6-2 or TRBV6-3 and TRBJ1-2, with D perhaps matching TRBD1 (6 bases). CDR1 and CDR2 from the germline V gene are MNHEY and SVGEGT. The CDR3 has 14 amino acids. The ends were cut back, 6 bases at V and 4 bases at J, with 15 bases in the middle. The CDR3 nucleotides are TGTGCCAGCAGCTTACAGGGTCCAGGCTATGGCTACACCTTC. Amino acid sequence: CASSLQGPGYGYTF.

This clone has more than one count but fewer than ten. The CDR3 DNA reads as TGTGCCAGCAGTGTTGGACTAGCGGGAGGCAATGAGCAGTTCTTC. It codes for CASSVGLAGGNEQFF. The V and J genes are TRBV6-4 and TRBJ2-1; 14 bases map to TRBD2. J gave up 6 bases and V 4 bases, and 2 bases lay outside the gene matches. The CDR3 consists of 15 residues. Germline assignment: CDR1 MRHNA and CDR2 SNTAGT.

This clone was seen a single time. This chain uses TRBV6-5 with TRBJ2-1; TRBD2 matches 11 bases. V trimming: 2 bases; J trimming: 10 bases; junction bases outside the gene matches: 4. Germline values: CDR1 MNHEY, CDR2 SVGAGI. The CDR3 extends over 14 amino acids. The CDR3 coding sequence is TGTGCCAGCAGTTACGAACTAGCGGGAGACGAGCAGTTCTTC. This gives the protein CASSYELAGDEQFF.

This clone came up a few times. The rearrangement uses TRBV5-6 and TRBJ2-2; TRBD1 matches at 8 bases. With 5 bases clipped from V and 3 bases from J, the junction kept 6 bases outside the gene matches. This CDR3 has 15 residues. CDR1 is SGHDT and CDR2 is YYEEEE in the germline V gene. CDR3 residues: CASSLRDRYTGELFF. The CDR3 nucleotides read TGTGCCAGCAGTCTGCGGGACAGGTACACCGGGGAGCTGTTTTTT.

This clone is a singleton in its sample. The J gene is TRBJ1-5, the V gene TRBV7-5; the tabulated D call, TRBD1, remains unverified against the DNA. TRBV7-5 is marked as a pseudogene. The CDR3 loop spans 16 amino acids. The CDR3 region is CVRSLWGQGGNQPQHF. CDR3 coding DNA: TGTGTCAGAAGCTTATGGGGACAGGGTGGCAATCAGCCCCAGCATTTT.